This T cell receptor beta chain was sequenced for a study of T cells after yellow fever vaccination. The overall study: When fractions had low cell numbers, they were prepared with SMART-Seq v4 Ultra Low Input.

TCRdb ran MiXCR on the 5' RACE reads and lists one entry per CDR3 protein. The data show approximately 610,000 distinct CDR3 sequences, about a sixth seen once. As for this clonotype: As yet, its antigen is unknown.

This CDR3 region has 17 residues. CDR1 is LGHNT, CDR2 FRNRAP, per germline. V lost 6 bases, J lost 0 bases, and 6 bases stayed unmatched. Findings and caveats of the study: Peaking faster, on day 5 versus 15, the secondary response was nonetheless weaker.

Here the sequenced sample was PBMCs, taken 5 days after the first yellow fever vaccination. The chain joins TRBV12-5 to TRBJ2-3; 13 bases fit TRBD2. The TCR originated in a man aged 18 to 35 who received the YFV17D yellow fever vaccine. Written as DNA, the CDR3 is TGTGCTAGTGGGCTGGGGACTAGCGGGACAAGCACAGATACGCAGTATTTT. It yields the protein CASGLGTSGTSTDTQYF. The full variable domain, rest sourced from reference TRBV12-5 and TRBJ2-3, is DARVTQTPRHKVTEMGQEVTMRCQPILGHNTVFWYRQTMMQGLELLAYFRNRAPLDDSGMPKDRFSAEMPDATLATLKIQPSEPRDSAVYFCASGLGTSGTSTDTQYFGPGTRLTVL.